This TCR beta chain comes out of a study of blood T cell repertoires in COVID-19 (dated by TCRdb to 2018 to 2020). In terms of the full investigation: Collaborator samples came from the United States, Italy and Spain and covered acute and convalescent phases of COVID-19. The material from the prospective study consisted of cDNA or gDNA derived from T cells, B-cell-depleted T cells, or PBMCs. Subjects who had been exposed to COVID-19, were actively infected with it, or had recovered from it provided the deeply sampled blood TCRbeta repertoires that made up the dataset. A freely available public database, intended as a resource for researchers studying the immune response to SARS-CoV-2, is where the repertoires were released. Samples were obtained from the ongoing ImmuneRACE study (first 160 participants) and from 1,200 or so subjects provided by 6 global collaborators. Nearly every sample came with metadata listing a de-identified subject ID, COVID-19 status, age in years and sex. Where available, HLA class I and class II types were taken from metadata supplied by the sample provider and were not determined by assay-based typing. Paper-wide results and their limitations: The amount of clinical and demographic metadata varied by source and participant and was provided uncurated.

Reading the germline V gene gives CDR1 MGHRA and CDR2 YSYEKL. After removal of 1 base from V and 8 bases from J, the junction retains 11 bases not matched to a gene. There are 17 amino acids in the CDR3, from cysteine to phenylalanine inclusive. The only DNA kept is the CDR3, 51 bases in frame from the first base. TCRbeta CDR3 regions were amplified from genomic DNA by means of the immunoSEQ Assay, a bias-controlled multiplex PCR. Processing in the source paper ran as follows. Nucleated cell counts per sample were estimated from amplification of reference gene primers within the assay. Sequence reads were collapsed and filtered to measure the absolute abundance of every unique TCRbeta CDR3 rearrangement. For each sample, productive Simpson clonality was calculated by taking the square root of Simpson's diversity index across productive rearrangements. Entries here come from immuneACCESS through TCRdb and include only in-frame sequences with V and J called. Some clones fail to appear in such tables; in the studies checked, an unresolved V gene covers under half of the shortfall, and the cause of the remainder is unknown. The D gene and trimming were derived from the DNA, and the V and J assignments and clone size from that table. In all, the sample holds about 24,000 clones, and about 83% of those were seen once. Around 30% of the sample is in the top ten clones.

A note on this clone: Its cognate antigen has yet to be identified. Within one base of it there is no much larger clone, and no base qualities were kept.

Collaborating institutions collected whole blood in K2EDTA tubes following their own protocols. Collaborator samples were shipped for TCRbeta analysis as frozen whole blood, isolated PBMCs, or DNA extracted from either sample type. This TCR derives from a human donor with active COVID-19. The donor label of this sample is uncertain. Recombination linked TRBV4-1 to TRBJ2-4; 10 of the junction bases match TRBD1. Sequenced input: peripheral blood. The CDR3 sequence is CASSQGPLTGGADIQYF. The DNA sequence is TGCGCCAGCAGCCAAGGACCTCTGACAGGGGGCGCGGACATTCAGTACTTC.